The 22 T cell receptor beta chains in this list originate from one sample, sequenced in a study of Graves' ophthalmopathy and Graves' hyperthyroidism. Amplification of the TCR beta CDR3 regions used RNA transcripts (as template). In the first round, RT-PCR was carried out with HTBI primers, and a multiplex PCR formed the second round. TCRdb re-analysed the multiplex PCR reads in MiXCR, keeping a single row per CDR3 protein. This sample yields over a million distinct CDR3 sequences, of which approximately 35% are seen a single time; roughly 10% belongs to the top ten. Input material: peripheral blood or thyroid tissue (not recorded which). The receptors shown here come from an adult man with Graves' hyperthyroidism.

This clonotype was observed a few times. CDR3 sequence: CASSLEQGAGTGELFF. Here the CDR3 DNA reads TGTGCCAGCAGCCTGGAGCAGGGGGCCGGCACCGGGGAGCTGTTTTTT. The V and J genes are TRBV5-6 and TRBJ2-2; 8 nucleotides line up with TRBD1. Germline trimming cut 4 bases from V and 4 bases from J; bases unmatched to any gene: 9. From germline, CDR1 is SGHDT and CDR2 YYEEEE. The CDR3 has 16 residues.

CDR3 loop: CASSLGQQYGYTF. CDR3 in DNA: TGTGCCAGCAGCTTGGGACAGCAGTATGGCTACACCTTC. The chain carries TRBV5-5 and TRBJ1-2; D is perhaps TRBD1 (5 bases). Trimming shortened V by 0 bases and J by 5 bases, and 8 bases separated the two germline ends. This CDR3 has 13 residues. The germline CDR1 and CDR2 sequences are SGHKS and YYEKEE (reference sequence).

The CDR3, as DNA: TGCAGTGCTACCCTCCCGGGATCCCGCGAGACCCAGTACTTC. Translating it yields CSATLPGSRETQYF. V gene TRBV20-1 combines with J gene TRBJ2-5, with TRBD2 as a possible D gene (5 bases). There are 14 residues in the CDR3. CDR1 is DFQATT and CDR2 is SNEGSKA in the germline V gene (reference sequence). Deletions cut 4 bases from V and 5 bases from J, with 17 bases between.

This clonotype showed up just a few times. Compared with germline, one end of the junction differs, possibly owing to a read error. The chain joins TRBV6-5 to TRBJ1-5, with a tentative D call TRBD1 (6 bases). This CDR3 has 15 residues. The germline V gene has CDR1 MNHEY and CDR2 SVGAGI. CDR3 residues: CASSLLGGSTQPQHF. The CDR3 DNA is TGTGCCAGCAGCCTTCTGGGGGGCAGCACTCAGCCCCAGCATTTT.

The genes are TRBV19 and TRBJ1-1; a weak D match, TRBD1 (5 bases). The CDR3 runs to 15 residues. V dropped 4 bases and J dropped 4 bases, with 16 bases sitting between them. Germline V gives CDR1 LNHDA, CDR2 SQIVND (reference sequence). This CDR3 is CASSTGPGWSTEAFF. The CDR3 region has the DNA TGTGCCAGTAGTACGGGACCGGGATGGAGCACTGAAGCTTTCTTT. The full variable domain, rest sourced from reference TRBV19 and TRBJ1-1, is DGGITQSPKYLFRKEGQNVTLSCEQNLNHDAMYWYRQDPGQGLRLIYYSQIVNDFQKGDIAEGYSVSREKKESFPLTVTSAQKNPTAFYLCASSTGPGWSTEAFFGQGTRLTVV.

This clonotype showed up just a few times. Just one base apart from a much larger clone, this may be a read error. CDR3 in amino acids: CASSLEGQNTGAFF. CDR3 nucleotides: TGTGCCAGCAGCTTGGAGGGACAGAACACTGGAGCTTTCTTT. The V gene is TRBV5-4, the J gene TRBJ1-1; the match to TRBD1 covers 7 bases. CDR1 SGHNT and CDR2 YYREEE come from the germline V gene (reference sequence). The CDR3 is made up of 14 amino acids.

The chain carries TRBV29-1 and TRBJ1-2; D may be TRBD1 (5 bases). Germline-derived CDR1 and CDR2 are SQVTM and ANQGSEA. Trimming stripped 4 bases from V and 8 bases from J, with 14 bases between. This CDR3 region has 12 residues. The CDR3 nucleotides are TGCAGCGTTGTGGTACAGGAAGGAGGCTACACCTTC. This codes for CSVVVQEGGYTF.

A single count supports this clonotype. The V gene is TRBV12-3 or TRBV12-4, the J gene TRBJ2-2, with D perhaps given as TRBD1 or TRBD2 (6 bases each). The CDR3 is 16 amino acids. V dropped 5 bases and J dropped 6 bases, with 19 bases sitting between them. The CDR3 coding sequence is TGTGCCAGCAGTCCCCAAGCGAGGGGGGTGGCCGGGGAGCTGTTTTTT. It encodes CASSPQARGVAGELFF.

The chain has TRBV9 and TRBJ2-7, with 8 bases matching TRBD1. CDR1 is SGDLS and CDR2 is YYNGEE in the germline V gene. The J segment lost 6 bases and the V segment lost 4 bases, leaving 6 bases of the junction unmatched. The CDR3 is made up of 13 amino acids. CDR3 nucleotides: TGTGCCAGCAGCAAAGTGACAGGGGCCGAGCAGTACTTC. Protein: CASSKVTGAEQYF.

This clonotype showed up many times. The CDR3 DNA is TGTGCCAGCAGTAGCGGGTCACGCGAGCAGTACTTC. Amino acids: CASSSGSREQYF. The chain combines TRBV7-8 with TRBJ2-7; TRBD2 aligns across 7 bases. V shed 6 bases and J 6 bases; nucleotides not matched to a gene: 5. Germline assignment: CDR1 SGHVS and CDR2 FQNEAQ. CDR3 length: 12 residues. The full variable domain, rest sourced from reference TRBV7-8 and TRBJ2-7, is GAGVSQSPRYKVAKRGQDVALRCDPISGHVSLFWYQQALGQGPEFLTYFQNEAQLDKSGLPSDRFFAERPEGSVSTLKIQRTQQEDSAVYLCASSSGSREQYFGPGTRLTVT.

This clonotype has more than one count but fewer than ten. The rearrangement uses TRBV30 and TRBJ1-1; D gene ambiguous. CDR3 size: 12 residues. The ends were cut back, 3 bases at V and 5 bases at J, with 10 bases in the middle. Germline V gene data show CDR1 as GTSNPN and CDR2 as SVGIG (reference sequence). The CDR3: CAWSLGKTEAFF. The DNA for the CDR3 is TGTGCCTGGAGCCTGGGTAAGACTGAAGCTTTCTTT.

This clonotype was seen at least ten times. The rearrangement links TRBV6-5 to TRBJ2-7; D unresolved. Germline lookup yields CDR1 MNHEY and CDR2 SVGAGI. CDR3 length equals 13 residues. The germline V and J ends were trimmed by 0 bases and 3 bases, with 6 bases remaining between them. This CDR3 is CASSYSVGYEQYF. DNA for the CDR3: TGTGCCAGCAGTTACTCGGTGGGCTACGAGCAGTACTTC.

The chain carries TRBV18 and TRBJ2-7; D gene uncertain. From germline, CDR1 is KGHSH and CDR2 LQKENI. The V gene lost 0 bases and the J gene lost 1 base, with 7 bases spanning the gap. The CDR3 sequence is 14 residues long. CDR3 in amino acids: CASSPPLQSYEQYF. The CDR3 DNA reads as TGTGCCAGCTCACCACCCCTACAATCCTACGAGCAGTACTTC.

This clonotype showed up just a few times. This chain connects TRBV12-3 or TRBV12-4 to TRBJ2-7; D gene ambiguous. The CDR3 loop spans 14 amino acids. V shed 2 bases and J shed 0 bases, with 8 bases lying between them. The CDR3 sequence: CASSLSWSSYEQYF. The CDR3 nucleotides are TGTGCCAGCAGTTTATCGTGGAGCTCCTACGAGCAGTACTTC.

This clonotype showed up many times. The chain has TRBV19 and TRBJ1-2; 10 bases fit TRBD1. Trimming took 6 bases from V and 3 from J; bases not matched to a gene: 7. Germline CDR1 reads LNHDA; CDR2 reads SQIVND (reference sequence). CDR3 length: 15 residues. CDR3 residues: CASSRTGGDHYGYTF. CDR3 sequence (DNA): TGTGCCAGTAGCCGGACAGGGGGGGACCACTATGGCTACACCTTC.

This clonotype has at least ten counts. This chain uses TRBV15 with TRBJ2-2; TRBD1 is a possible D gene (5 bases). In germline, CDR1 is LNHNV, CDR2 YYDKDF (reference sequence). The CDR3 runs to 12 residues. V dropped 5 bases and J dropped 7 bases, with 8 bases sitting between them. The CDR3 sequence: CATSSDSGELFF. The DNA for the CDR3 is TGTGCCACCAGCTCAGACAGCGGGGAGCTGTTTTTT.

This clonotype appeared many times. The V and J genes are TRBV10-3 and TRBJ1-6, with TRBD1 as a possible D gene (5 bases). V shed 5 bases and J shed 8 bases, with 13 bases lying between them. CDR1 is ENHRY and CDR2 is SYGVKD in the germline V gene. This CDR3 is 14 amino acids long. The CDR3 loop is CAISSGMGDSPLHF. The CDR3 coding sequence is TGTGCCATCAGTTCAGGGATGGGTGATTCACCCCTCCACTTT.

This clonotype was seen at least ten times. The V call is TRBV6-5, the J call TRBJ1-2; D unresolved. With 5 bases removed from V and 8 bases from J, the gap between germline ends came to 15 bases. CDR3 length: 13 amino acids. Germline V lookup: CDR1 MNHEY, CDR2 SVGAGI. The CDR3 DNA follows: TGTGCCAGCAGTCCCATGGGAGAGTACGGCTACACCTTC. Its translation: CASSPMGEYGYTF.

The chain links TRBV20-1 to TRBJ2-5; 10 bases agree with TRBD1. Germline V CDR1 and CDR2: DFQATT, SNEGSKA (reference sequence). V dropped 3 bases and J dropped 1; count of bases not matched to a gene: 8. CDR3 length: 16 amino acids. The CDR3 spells CSARTPTGGFQETQYF. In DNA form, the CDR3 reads TGCAGTGCTAGGACGCCGACAGGGGGCTTCCAAGAGACCCAGTACTTC.

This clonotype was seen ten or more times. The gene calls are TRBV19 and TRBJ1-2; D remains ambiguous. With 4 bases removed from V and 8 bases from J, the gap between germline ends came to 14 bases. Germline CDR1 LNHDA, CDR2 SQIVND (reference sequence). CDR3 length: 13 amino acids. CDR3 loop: CASSTQTAGGYTF. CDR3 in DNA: TGTGCCAGTAGTACCCAGACGGCTGGGGGCTACACCTTC.

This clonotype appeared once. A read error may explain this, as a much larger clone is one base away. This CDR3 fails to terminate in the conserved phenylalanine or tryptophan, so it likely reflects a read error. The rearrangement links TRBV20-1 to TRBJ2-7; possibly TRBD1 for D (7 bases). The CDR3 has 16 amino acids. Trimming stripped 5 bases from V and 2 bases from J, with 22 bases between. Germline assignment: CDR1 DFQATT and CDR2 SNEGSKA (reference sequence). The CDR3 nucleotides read TGCAGTGCTTTGCCCCAGGGGGTTGCGGGAACCTACGAGCAGTACCTC. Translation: CSALPQGVAGTYEQYL.

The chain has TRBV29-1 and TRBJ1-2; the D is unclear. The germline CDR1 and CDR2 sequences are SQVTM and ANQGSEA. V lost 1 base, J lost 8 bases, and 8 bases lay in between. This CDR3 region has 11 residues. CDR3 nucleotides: TGCAGCGTTGAAGGATGGGCAGGCTACACCTTC. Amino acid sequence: CSVEGWAGYTF.